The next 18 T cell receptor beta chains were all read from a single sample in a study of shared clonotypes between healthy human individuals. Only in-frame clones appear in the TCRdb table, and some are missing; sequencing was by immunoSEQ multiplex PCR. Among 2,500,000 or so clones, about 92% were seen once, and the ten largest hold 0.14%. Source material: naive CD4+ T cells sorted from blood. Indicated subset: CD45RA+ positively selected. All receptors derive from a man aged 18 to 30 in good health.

This chain's CDR3 is CSVALPSNTGELFF. In DNA form, the CDR3 reads TGCAGCGTTGCGTTGCCTTCGAACACCGGGGAGCTGTTTTTT. V usage is TRBV29-1 and J usage is TRBJ2-2; D unresolved. This CDR3 has 14 amino acids. The V and J ends lost 4 bases and 0 bases respectively, with 9 bases between them. Germline loops: CDR1 SQVTM, CDR2 ANQGSEA.

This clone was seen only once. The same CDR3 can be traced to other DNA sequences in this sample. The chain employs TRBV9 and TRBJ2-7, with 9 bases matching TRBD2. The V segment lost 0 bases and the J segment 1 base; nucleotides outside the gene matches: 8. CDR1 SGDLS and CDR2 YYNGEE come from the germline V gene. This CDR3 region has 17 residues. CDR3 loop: CASSVDPGLAGSYEQYF. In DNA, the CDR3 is TGTGCCAGCAGCGTAGATCCGGGGCTAGCGGGATCCTACGAGCAGTACTTC.

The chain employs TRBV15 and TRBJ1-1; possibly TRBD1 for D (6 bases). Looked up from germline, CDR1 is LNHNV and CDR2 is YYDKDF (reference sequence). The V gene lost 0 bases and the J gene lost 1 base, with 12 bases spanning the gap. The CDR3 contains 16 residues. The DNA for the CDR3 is TGTGCCACCAGCAGAGATTTCGACAGGCGGAACACTGAAGCTTTCTTT. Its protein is CATSRDFDRRNTEAFF.

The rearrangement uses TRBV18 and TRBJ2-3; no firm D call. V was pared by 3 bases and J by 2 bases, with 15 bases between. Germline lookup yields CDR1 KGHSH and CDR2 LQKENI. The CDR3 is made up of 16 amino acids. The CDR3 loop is CASSPGLLGITDTQYF. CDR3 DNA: TGTGCCAGCTCACCGGGGTTACTGGGCATCACAGATACGCAGTATTTT.

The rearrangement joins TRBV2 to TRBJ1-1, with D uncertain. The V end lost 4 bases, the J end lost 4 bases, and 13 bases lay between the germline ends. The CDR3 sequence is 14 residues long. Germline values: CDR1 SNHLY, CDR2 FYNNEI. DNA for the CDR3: TGTGCCAGCAGTGGCCGGTGGGAAGGCACTGAAGCTTTCTTT. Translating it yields CASSGRWEGTEAFF.

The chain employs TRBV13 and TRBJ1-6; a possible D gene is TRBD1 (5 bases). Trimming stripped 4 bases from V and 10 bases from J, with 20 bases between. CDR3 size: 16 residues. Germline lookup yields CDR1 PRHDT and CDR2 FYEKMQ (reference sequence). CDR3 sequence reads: CASSSAARGGYSPLHF. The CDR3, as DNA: TGTGCCAGCAGCTCCGCGGCACGGGGGGGTTACTCACCCCTCCACTTT.

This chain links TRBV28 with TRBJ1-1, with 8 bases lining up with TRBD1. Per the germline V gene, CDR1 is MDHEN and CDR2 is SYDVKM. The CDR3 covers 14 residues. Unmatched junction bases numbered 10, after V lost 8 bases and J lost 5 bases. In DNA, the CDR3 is TGTGCCAGCCTGGGACAGGTTTTTGGGACTGAAGCTTTCTTT. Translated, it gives CASLGQVFGTEAFF.

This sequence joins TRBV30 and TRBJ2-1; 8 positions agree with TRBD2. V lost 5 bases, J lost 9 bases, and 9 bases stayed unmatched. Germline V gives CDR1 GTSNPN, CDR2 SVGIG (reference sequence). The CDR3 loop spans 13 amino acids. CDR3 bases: TGTGCCTGGGGCCGAAGCGGGAGTCGTGAGCAGTTCTTC. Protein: CAWGRSGSREQFF.

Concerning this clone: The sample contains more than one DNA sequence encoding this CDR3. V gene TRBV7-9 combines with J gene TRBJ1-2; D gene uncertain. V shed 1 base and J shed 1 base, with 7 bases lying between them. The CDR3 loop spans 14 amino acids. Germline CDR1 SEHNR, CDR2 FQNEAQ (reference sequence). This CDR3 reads CASSLGGLNYGYTF. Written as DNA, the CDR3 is TGTGCCAGCAGCTTAGGAGGTCTTAACTATGGCTACACCTTC.

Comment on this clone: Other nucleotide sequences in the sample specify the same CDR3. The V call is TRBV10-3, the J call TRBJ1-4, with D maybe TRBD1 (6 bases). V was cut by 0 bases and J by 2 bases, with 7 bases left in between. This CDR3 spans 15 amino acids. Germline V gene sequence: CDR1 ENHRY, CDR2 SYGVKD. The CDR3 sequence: CAISESGGTNEKLFF. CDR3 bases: TGTGCCATCAGTGAGTCAGGGGGGACTAATGAAAAACTGTTTTTT.

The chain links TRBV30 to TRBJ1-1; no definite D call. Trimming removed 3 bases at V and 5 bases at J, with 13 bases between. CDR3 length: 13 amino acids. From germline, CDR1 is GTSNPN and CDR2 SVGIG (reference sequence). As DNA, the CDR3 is TGTGCCTGGAGCCGTAATAAAGGGACTGAAGCTTTCTTT. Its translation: CAWSRNKGTEAFF.

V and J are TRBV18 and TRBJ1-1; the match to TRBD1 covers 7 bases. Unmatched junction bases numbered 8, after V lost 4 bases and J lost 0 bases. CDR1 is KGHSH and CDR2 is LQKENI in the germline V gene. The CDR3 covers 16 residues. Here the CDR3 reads CASSLGTATMNTEAFF. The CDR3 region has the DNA TGTGCCAGCTCACTCGGGACAGCCACCATGAACACTGAAGCTTTCTTT.

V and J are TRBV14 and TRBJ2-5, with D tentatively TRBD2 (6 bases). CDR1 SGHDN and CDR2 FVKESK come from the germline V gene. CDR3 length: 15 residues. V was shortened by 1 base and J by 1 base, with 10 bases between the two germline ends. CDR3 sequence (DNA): TGTGCCAGCAGCCAAGGAGGAGGGCGCCAAGAGACCCAGTACTTC. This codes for CASSQGGGRQETQYF.

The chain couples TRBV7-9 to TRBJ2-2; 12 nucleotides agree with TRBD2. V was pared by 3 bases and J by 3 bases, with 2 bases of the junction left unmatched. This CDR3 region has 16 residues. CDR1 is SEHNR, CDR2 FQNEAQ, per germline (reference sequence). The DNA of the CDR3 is TGTGCCAGCAGCTTGAGACTAGCGGGAGACACCGGGGAGCTGTTTTTT. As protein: CASSLRLAGDTGELFF.

The CDR3 nucleotides read TGTGCCAGCGCCCTTTCGGCCTCTTACGAGCAGTACTTC. The encoded protein is CASALSASYEQYF. The V gene is TRBV21-1, the J gene TRBJ2-7. TRBV21-1 is reported as a pseudogene. The CDR3 length is 13 residues.

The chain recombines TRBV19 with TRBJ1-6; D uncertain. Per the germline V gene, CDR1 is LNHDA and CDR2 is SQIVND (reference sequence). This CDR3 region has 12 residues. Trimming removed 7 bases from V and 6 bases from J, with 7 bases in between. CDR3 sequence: CASNQVNSPLHF. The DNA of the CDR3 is TGTGCCAGTAATCAGGTTAATTCACCCCTCCACTTT.

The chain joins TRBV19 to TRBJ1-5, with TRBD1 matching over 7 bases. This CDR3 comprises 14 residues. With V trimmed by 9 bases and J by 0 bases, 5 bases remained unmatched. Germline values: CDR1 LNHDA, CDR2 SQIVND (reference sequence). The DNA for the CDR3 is TGTGCCAGAGGGACAGCAGATAGCAATCAGCCCCAGCATTTT. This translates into CARGTADSNQPQHF.

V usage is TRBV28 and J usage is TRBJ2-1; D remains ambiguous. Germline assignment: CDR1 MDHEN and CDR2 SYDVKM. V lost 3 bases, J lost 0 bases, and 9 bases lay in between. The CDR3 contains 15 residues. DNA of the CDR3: TGTGCCAGCAGTTTTCTACCCTCCTCCTACAATGAGCAGTTCTTC. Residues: CASSFLPSSYNEQFF.